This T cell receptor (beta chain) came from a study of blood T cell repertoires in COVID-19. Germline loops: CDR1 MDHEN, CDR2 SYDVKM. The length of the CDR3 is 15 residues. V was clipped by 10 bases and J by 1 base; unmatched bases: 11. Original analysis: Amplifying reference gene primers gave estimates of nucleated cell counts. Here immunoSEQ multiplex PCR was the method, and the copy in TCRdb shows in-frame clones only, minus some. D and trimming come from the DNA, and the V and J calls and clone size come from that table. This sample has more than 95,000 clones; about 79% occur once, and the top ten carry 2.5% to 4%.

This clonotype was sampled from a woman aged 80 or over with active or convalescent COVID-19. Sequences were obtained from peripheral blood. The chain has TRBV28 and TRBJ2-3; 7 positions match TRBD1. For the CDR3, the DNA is TGTGCCACCTCAAACAGGGACAGTGGCACAGATACGCAGTATTTT. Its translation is CATSNRDSGTDTQYF.